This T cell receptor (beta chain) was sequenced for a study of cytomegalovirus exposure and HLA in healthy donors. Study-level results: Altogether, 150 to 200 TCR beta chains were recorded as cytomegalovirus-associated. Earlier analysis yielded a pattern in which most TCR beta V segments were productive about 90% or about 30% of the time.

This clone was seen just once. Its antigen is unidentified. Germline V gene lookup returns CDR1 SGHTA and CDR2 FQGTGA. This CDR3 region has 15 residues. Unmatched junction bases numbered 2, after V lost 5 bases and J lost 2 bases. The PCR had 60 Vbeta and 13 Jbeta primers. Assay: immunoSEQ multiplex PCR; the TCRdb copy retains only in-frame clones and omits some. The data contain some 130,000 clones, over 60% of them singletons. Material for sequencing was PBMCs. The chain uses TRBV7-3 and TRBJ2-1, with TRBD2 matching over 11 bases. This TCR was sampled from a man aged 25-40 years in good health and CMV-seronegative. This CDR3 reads CASSGTSGTYNEQFF. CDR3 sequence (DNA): TGTGCCAGCAGCGGGACTAGCGGCACCTACAATGAGCAGTTCTTC.